This T cell receptor (beta chain) was found in a study of post-analysis software for immune sequencing data. Regarding this clonotype: The antigen is not known. A much larger clone differs by one base, so this may be a read error.

Points from the study as a whole: Comparison with controls showed significantly lower normalized Chao1 diversity in multiple sclerosis patients. Controls had lower frequencies than patients of a few TRBV segments, which included TRBV5-6, TRBV5-1 and TRBV20-1.

Unique molecular identifiers were built into the TCR beta cDNA libraries. TCRdb redid the calling of the PCR reads with MiXCR, one entry per CDR3 protein. Of about 260,000 distinct CDR3 sequences in the sample, 36% are singletons; the top ten hold 4% to 6%. With V trimmed by 4 bases and J by 3 bases, 7 bases remained unmatched. Germline V gene sequence: CDR1 MNHEY, CDR2 SMNVEV (reference sequence). The CDR3 is made up of 15 amino acids. The genes are TRBV27 and TRBJ1-2; 8 bases map to TRBD1. The sequenced sample was blood. The sequence derives from a girl aged 5-17 years with multiple sclerosis. The CDR3: CASSSLGQGHYGYTF. CDR3 DNA sequence: TGTGCCAGCAGTTCCCTCGGACAGGGCCACTATGGCTACACCTTC.